This is a list of T cell receptor beta chains from one sample in a study of blood T cell repertoires in COVID-19. The protocol was immunoSEQ multiplex PCR, while the TCRdb copy is restricted to in-frame clones and leaves out a portion. The repertoire consists of about 300,000 clones, with roughly 90% occurring once and the leading ten covering approximately 2.1%. Sequencing input: peripheral blood. The receptors were gathered from a young woman with COVID-19, enrolled during active disease. Both conserved end residues are part of each CDR3. D genes are given only for firm matches. Only part of the rows carry a size: once, few, many, or a class if the clone is expanded.

length	size	V	D	J	CDR3	DNA
13	NA	TRBV12-3/TRBV12-4	NA	TRBJ1-2	CASSLGVVYGYTF	TGTGCCAGCAGTTTAGGCGTAGTCTATGGCTACACCTTC
15	NA	TRBV16	NA	TRBJ1-1	CASSQGAWGGTEAFF	TGTGCCAGCAGCCAGGGGGCATGGGGCGGCACTGAAGCTTTCTTT
17	NA	TRBV13	NA	TRBJ1-3	CASSSTADSSSGNTIYF	TGTGCCAGCAGCTCGACAGCCGATTCGAGCTCTGGAAACACCATATATTTT
14	NA	TRBV6-1	NA	TRBJ1-2	CASRYRRSNYGYTF	TGTGCCAGCAGATACAGGCGGAGTAACTATGGCTACACCTTC
15	NA	TRBV19	TRBD1	TRBJ2-7	CASRATGGSFYEQYF	TGTGCCAGTAGAGCAACAGGGGGTTCGTTCTACGAGCAGTACTTC
17	NA	TRBV7-3	TRBD1	TRBJ1-2	CASSAAGQGISRYGYTF	TGTGCCAGCAGCGCCGCGGGACAGGGCATAAGTCGCTATGGCTACACCTTC
15	NA	TRBV6-5	TRBD2	TRBJ2-7	CASRGFSGSAYEQYF	TGTGCCAGCAGGGGCTTTAGCGGGAGCGCCTACGAGCAGTACTTC
15	NA	TRBV7-9	NA	TRBJ1-1	CASSLESTANPEAFF	TGTGCCAGCAGCTTAGAATCGACAGCGAACCCTGAAGCTTTCTTT
13	NA	TRBV29-1	TRBD1	TRBJ1-1	CSVSGGENTEAFF	TGCAGCGTCTCAGGGGGCGAGAACACTGAAGCTTTCTTT
17	NA	TRBV28	TRBD1	TRBJ1-1	CASSYYIQGMGNTEAFF	TGTGCCAGCAGTTACTATATACAGGGGATGGGGAACACTGAAGCTTTCTTT
14	once	TRBV5-6	NA	TRBJ1-1	CASSDTGLSTEAFF	TGTGCCAGCAGCGACACAGGGCTGAGCACTGAAGCTTTCTTT
14	NA	TRBV30	TRBD1	TRBJ1-4	CAWSSGTATEKLFF	TGTGCCTGGTCCTCCGGGACAGCCACTGAAAAACTGTTTTTT
18	NA	TRBV4-1	TRBD1	TRBJ1-1	CASSQDQESDRANTEAFF	TGCGCCAGCAGCCAAGATCAAGAGAGTGACAGGGCAAACACTGAAGCTTTCTTT
21	NA	TRBV18	TRBD1	TRBJ1-5	CASSPGSMRTGKRVCNQPQHF	TGTGCCAGCTCACCGGGGTCCATGAGGACAGGGAAGAGGGTTTGCAATCAGCCCCAGCATTTT
16	NA	TRBV28	TRBD1	TRBJ2-1	CASSLLLTGWSDEQFF	TGTGCCAGCAGTTTATTGTTGACAGGGTGGAGCGATGAGCAGTTCTTC
13	NA	TRBV29-1	TRBD2	TRBJ2-3	CSGGLGPTDTQYF	TGCAGCGGGGGACTAGGGCCTACAGATACGCAGTATTTT
14	NA	TRBV19	NA	TRBJ1-1	CASSIYGKNTEAFF	TGTGCCAGTAGTATTTACGGGAAGAACACTGAAGCTTTCTTT
16	NA	TRBV28	NA	TRBJ2-4	CASSLDVGGSKNIQYF	TGTGCCAGCAGTTTAGACGTTGGCGGGTCCAAAAACATTCAGTACTTC
14	NA	TRBV5-1	NA	TRBJ2-3	CASSRTDITDTQYF	TGCGCCAGCAGCCGGACAGATATCACAGATACGCAGTATTTT
16	NA	TRBV10-2	NA	TRBJ1-1	CASSVGRGGAYTEAFF	TGCGCCAGCAGTGTAGGACGGGGGGGGGCTTACACTGAAGCTTTCTTT
12	NA	TRBV29-1	NA	TRBJ2-1	CSVEEKNNEQFF	TGCAGCGTGGAGGAAAAAAACAATGAGCAGTTCTTC
14	NA	TRBV6-4	NA	TRBJ2-2	CASSEELYTGELFF	TGTGCCAGCAGTGAGGAGCTTTACACCGGGGAGCTGTTTTTT
14	NA	TRBV28	TRBD1	TRBJ2-2	CASSTGGSTGELFF	TGTGCCAGCAGTACAGGGGGCTCCACCGGGGAGCTGTTTTTT